These T cell receptor beta chains were read from a single sample in a study of blood T cells in healthy people across ages. TCRdb re-called the 5' RACE reads through MiXCR, storing one row per CDR3 protein. The sample includes 650,000 to 800,000 distinct CDR3 sequences, about 42% of them seen just once. What was sequenced was blood. The receptors originated from a man aged 55 to 70 in good health. CDR3s include the opening cysteine and the closing phenylalanine or tryptophan. D genes are given only for firm matches. Only some rows state a clone size, as once, few, many or a class for expanded clones.

clone_size: .; j_call: TRBJ2-1; d_call: TRBD2; v_call: TRBV11-3; cdr3_aa: CASTGRTAGSYNEQFF; cdr3_nt: TGTGCCAGCACAGGACGCACAGCGGGATCCTACAATGAGCAGTTCTTC
clone_size: .; j_call: TRBJ2-4; d_call: .; v_call: TRBV14; cdr3_aa: CAGSRGTGKIYGAENIQYF; cdr3_nt: TGTGCCGGCAGCCGGGGGACGGGAAAAATCTATGGAGCCGAAAACATTCAGTACTTC
clone_size: .; j_call: TRBJ2-3; d_call: .; v_call: TRBV7-9; cdr3_aa: CASSRRDHTDTQYF; cdr3_nt: TGTGCCAGCAGCCGAAGGGACCACACAGATACGCAGTATTTT
clone_size: .; j_call: TRBJ2-5; d_call: TRBD1; v_call: TRBV15; cdr3_aa: CATSRDATGVETQYF; cdr3_nt: TGTGCCACCAGCAGAGATGCGACAGGGGTGGAGACCCAGTACTTC
clone_size: .; j_call: TRBJ1-5; d_call: TRBD1; v_call: TRBV7-9; cdr3_aa: CASSFQGAIGNQPQHF; cdr3_nt: TGTGCCAGCAGCTTCCAGGGGGCAATTGGCAATCAGCCCCAGCATTTT
clone_size: .; j_call: TRBJ1-6; d_call: .; v_call: TRBV9; cdr3_aa: CASSVFGANSPLHF; cdr3_nt: TGTGCCAGCAGCGTATTTGGAGCTAATTCACCCCTCCACTTT
clone_size: .; j_call: TRBJ2-1; d_call: .; v_call: TRBV19; cdr3_aa: CASKSPRGHNEQFF; cdr3_nt: TGTGCCAGTAAGAGTCCGCGGGGGCACAATGAGCAGTTCTTC
clone_size: .; j_call: TRBJ2-3; d_call: TRBD1; v_call: TRBV25-1; cdr3_aa: CASSTAGQDVSSTDTQYF; cdr3_nt: TGTGCCAGCAGCACTGCGGGACAGGACGTTTCTAGCACAGATACGCAGTATTTT
clone_size: .; j_call: TRBJ2-7; d_call: .; v_call: TRBV20-1; cdr3_aa: CSARDSGQEQYF; cdr3_nt: TGCAGTGCTAGAGATTCGGGGCAGGAGCAGTACTTC
clone_size: .; j_call: TRBJ2-1; d_call: TRBD2; v_call: TRBV3-1; cdr3_aa: CASSQPLAGGETQFF; cdr3_nt: TGTGCCAGCAGCCAACCACTAGCGGGGGGGGAGACCCAGTTCTTC
clone_size: .; j_call: TRBJ1-6; d_call: TRBD1; v_call: TRBV4-3; cdr3_aa: CASSQDFQGADYNSPLHF; cdr3_nt: TGCGCCAGCAGCCAAGATTTTCAGGGGGCCGACTATAATTCACCCCTCCACTTT
clone_size: .; j_call: TRBJ2-3; d_call: TRBD2; v_call: TRBV11-2; cdr3_aa: CASSLALAASTDTQYF; cdr3_nt: TGTGCCAGCAGCTTAGCCCTAGCGGCTAGCACAGATACGCAGTATTTT
clone_size: .; j_call: TRBJ1-5; d_call: .; v_call: TRBV12-3/TRBV12-4; cdr3_aa: CASSISNQPQHF; cdr3_nt: TGTGCCAGCAGCATCAGCAATCAGCCCCAGCATTTT
clone_size: few; j_call: TRBJ2-5; d_call: .; v_call: TRBV10-3; cdr3_aa: CATRGAGQETQYF; cdr3_nt: TGTGCCACCAGGGGAGCGGGGCAAGAGACCCAGTACTTC
clone_size: many; j_call: TRBJ2-5; d_call: .; v_call: TRBV29-1; cdr3_aa: CSVLKDTNQETQYF; cdr3_nt: TGCAGCGTCCTGAAGGACACCAACCAAGAGACCCAGTACTTC
clone_size: many; j_call: TRBJ2-7; d_call: TRBD1; v_call: TRBV29-1; cdr3_aa: CSVEDIGQGSYEQYF; cdr3_nt: TGCAGCGTTGAAGATATAGGACAGGGGTCCTACGAGCAGTACTTC
clone_size: .; j_call: TRBJ2-1; d_call: TRBD2; v_call: TRBV9; cdr3_aa: CASSVASGGSYNEQFF; cdr3_nt: TGTGCCAGCAGCGTCGCGAGCGGGGGCTCCTACAATGAGCAGTTCTTC
clone_size: .; j_call: TRBJ2-1; d_call: .; v_call: TRBV12-3/TRBV12-4; cdr3_aa: CASSLAGGQGKQFF; cdr3_nt: TGTGCCAGCAGTTTAGCGGGGGGCCAGGGGAAGCAGTTCTTC
clone_size: few; j_call: TRBJ2-5; d_call: TRBD2; v_call: TRBV20-1; cdr3_aa: CSARQAGGIEETQYF; cdr3_nt: TGCAGTGCTCGACAGGCGGGGGGGATAGAAGAGACCCAGTACTTC
clone_size: .; j_call: TRBJ2-7; d_call: TRBD2; v_call: TRBV6-2/TRBV6-3; cdr3_aa: CASSYSSLAGVSPYEQYF; cdr3_nt: TGTGCCAGCAGTTACTCGAGCCTAGCGGGGGTGAGCCCCTACGAGCAGTACTTC
clone_size: .; j_call: TRBJ2-3; d_call: TRBD2; v_call: TRBV5-1; cdr3_aa: CASRPTSGGTSTDTQYF; cdr3_nt: TGCGCCAGCAGACCTACTAGCGGGGGGACGAGCACAGATACGCAGTATTTT
clone_size: .; j_call: TRBJ1-2; d_call: TRBD1; v_call: TRBV3-1; cdr3_aa: CASSQRQGVRGYTF; cdr3_nt: TGTGCCAGCAGCCAGAGGCAGGGGGTTCGTGGCTACACCTTC
clone_size: .; j_call: TRBJ2-3; d_call: .; v_call: TRBV30; cdr3_aa: CAWSVPDTQYF; cdr3_nt: TGTGCCTGGAGTGTCCCAGATACGCAGTATTTT
clone_size: .; j_call: TRBJ2-3; d_call: .; v_call: TRBV2; cdr3_aa: CASSEGTPFRDTQYF; cdr3_nt: TGTGCCAGCAGTGAAGGGACTCCCTTTCGAGATACGCAGTATTTT
clone_size: many; j_call: TRBJ2-5; d_call: .; v_call: TRBV12-3/TRBV12-4; cdr3_aa: CASKGGPARYF; cdr3_nt: TGTGCCAGCAAAGGAGGACCAGCGCGGTACTTC
clone_size: few; j_call: TRBJ2-5; d_call: TRBD2; v_call: TRBV3-1; cdr3_aa: CASSQVVPGLAGGSETQYF; cdr3_nt: TGTGCCAGCAGCCAAGTCGTACCGGGACTAGCGGGGGGGTCGGAGACCCAGTACTTC
clone_size: .; j_call: TRBJ1-1; d_call: .; v_call: TRBV7-2; cdr3_aa: CASSIGRFMNTEAFF; cdr3_nt: TGTGCCAGCAGCATTGGGAGGTTCATGAACACTGAAGCTTTCTTT
clone_size: few; j_call: TRBJ1-2; d_call: TRBD1; v_call: TRBV6-5; cdr3_aa: CASRPTGVDGYTF; cdr3_nt: TGTGCCAGCAGGCCAACAGGGGTGGATGGCTACACCTTC
clone_size: many; j_call: TRBJ1-2; d_call: .; v_call: TRBV29-1; cdr3_aa: CSVTPYGGEGYTF; cdr3_nt: TGCAGCGTTACCCCCTACGGGGGGGAGGGCTACACCTTC
clone_size: .; j_call: TRBJ2-5; d_call: TRBD2; v_call: TRBV6-2/TRBV6-3; cdr3_aa: CASSRGTSGAQETQYF; cdr3_nt: TGTGCCAGCAGTAGAGGGACTAGCGGCGCCCAAGAGACCCAGTACTTC
clone_size: .; j_call: TRBJ1-2; d_call: .; v_call: TRBV14; cdr3_aa: CASSQENNRFYGYTF; cdr3_nt: TGTGCCAGCAGCCAAGAGAATAACAGATTCTATGGCTACACCTTC
clone_size: few; j_call: TRBJ2-3; d_call: TRBD2; v_call: TRBV20-1; cdr3_aa: CSAREFAGVRFLADTQYF; cdr3_nt: TGCAGTGCTAGAGAATTTGCGGGGGTCCGTTTTCTGGCAGATACGCAGTATTTT